These T cell receptor beta chains were read from a single sample in a study of CD8 T cells in ankylosing spondylitis. TCRdb passed the 5' RACE reads through MiXCR, listing each CDR3 protein once. The data show 750,000 to 850,000 distinct CDR3 sequences, around 11% seen once. The source material was blood, either unsorted or a sorted T cell fraction (not recorded which). The source of these receptors is a male donor with ankylosing spondylitis. Both conserved end residues are trimmed from each CDR3. Fields, in order: J gene, V gene, CDR3 protein.

>TRBJ2-7|TRBV7-9
ASSLASGGWDEQY
>TRBJ2-1|TRBV6-4
ASASGRGNEQF
>TRBJ2-7|TRBV18
ASSPGLAGVIPYEQY
>TRBJ2-5|TRBV5-1
ASSLDIARETQY
>TRBJ2-2|TRBV5-1
ASVERQGYTGELF
>TRBJ2-7|TRBV5-4
ASSLTVPSYEQY
>TRBJ1-2|TRBV5-1
ASSLNPGQALSGYT
>TRBJ2-3|TRBV6-1
ASDGSGTTDTQY
>TRBJ1-5|TRBV10-3
AISEGQDNQPQH
>TRBJ2-5|TRBV6-1
ASSVPGQDGTQY
>TRBJ2-7|TRBV5-1
ASSARLLEAQY
>TRBJ1-5|TRBV20-1
SAPTGAAFGEPQH
>TRBJ2-1|TRBV5-1
ASSLLGIRLQF
>TRBJ2-7|TRBV7-2
ASSSTTTGGEQY
>TRBJ2-3|TRBV6-2/TRBV6-3
ASRRQGGTQY
>TRBJ1-1|TRBV12-3/TRBV12-4
ASSLALGRINTEAF